The rows below give T cell receptor beta chains drawn from one sample of a study of blood T cell repertoires in COVID-19. Clones were read by immunoSEQ multiplex PCR, and TCRdb kept only the in-frame ones, dropping some. In the table there are about 230,000 clones, under 90% of which are singletons. The specimen sequenced was PBMCs or T cells enriched from blood (not recorded which). The source is a woman in her 30s with acute COVID-19. Each CDR3 is given with its conserved first and last residue. D genes are given only for firm matches. Only some rows state a clone size, as once, few, many or a class for expanded clones.

cdr3_aa: CASSLCEGTRWDTQYF
cdr3_nt: TGTGCCAGCAGTTTATGTGAGGGCACAAGGTGGGATACGCAGTATTTT
cdr3_length: 16
clone_size: -
j_call: TRBJ2-3
v_call: TRBV27
d_call: -

cdr3_aa: CATSDRSGSTDTQYF
cdr3_nt: TGTGCCACCAGTGACCGGAGCGGGAGCACAGATACGCAGTATTTT
cdr3_length: 15
clone_size: -
j_call: TRBJ2-3
v_call: TRBV24-1
d_call: -

cdr3_aa: CASSPRQASMNTEAFF
cdr3_nt: TGTGCCAGCAGCCCCAGACAGGCTAGCATGAACACTGAAGCTTTCTTT
cdr3_length: 16
clone_size: -
j_call: TRBJ1-1
v_call: TRBV5-8
d_call: -

cdr3_aa: CATSDRDRGTDEQFF
cdr3_nt: TGTGCCACCAGCGACCGGGACAGGGGAACCGATGAGCAGTTCTTC
cdr3_length: 15
clone_size: -
j_call: TRBJ2-1
v_call: TRBV24-1
d_call: TRBD1

cdr3_aa: CAISADTNTEAFF
cdr3_nt: TGTGCCATCAGTGCGGACACGAACACTGAAGCTTTCTTT
cdr3_length: 13
clone_size: -
j_call: TRBJ1-1
v_call: TRBV10-3
d_call: -

cdr3_aa: CASRRAAYEQYF
cdr3_nt: TGTGCCAGCAGGCGTGCTGCCTACGAGCAGTACTTC
cdr3_length: 12
clone_size: -
j_call: TRBJ2-7
v_call: TRBV5-5
d_call: -

cdr3_aa: CASGTGNSYEQYF
cdr3_nt: TGTGCCAGCGGGACAGGGAACTCCTACGAGCAGTACTTC
cdr3_length: 13
clone_size: -
j_call: TRBJ2-7
v_call: TRBV9
d_call: TRBD1

cdr3_aa: CASGLDRGGTDTQYF
cdr3_nt: TGTGCTAGTGGTCTGGACAGGGGTGGCACAGATACGCAGTATTTT
cdr3_length: 15
clone_size: -
j_call: TRBJ2-3
v_call: TRBV12-5
d_call: TRBD1

cdr3_aa: CASSLVRGWYSGNTIYF
cdr3_nt: TGTGCCAGCAGCTTGGTTCGGGGTTGGTACTCTGGAAACACCATATATTTT
cdr3_length: 17
clone_size: -
j_call: TRBJ1-3
v_call: TRBV5-6
d_call: -

cdr3_aa: CASRTPPGLAETGQGYEQYF
cdr3_nt: TGCGCCAGCAGAACGCCCCCGGGACTAGCGGAGACCGGACAAGGGTACGAGCAGTACTTC
cdr3_length: 20
clone_size: -
j_call: TRBJ2-7
v_call: TRBV10-1
d_call: TRBD2

cdr3_aa: CAIRSLANTGELFF
cdr3_nt: TGTGCCATCAGGTCCCTAGCGAACACCGGGGAGCTGTTTTTT
cdr3_length: 14
clone_size: -
j_call: TRBJ2-2
v_call: TRBV10-3
d_call: -

cdr3_aa: CASSEGLVTSEQYF
cdr3_nt: TGTGCCAGCAGTGAGGGACTAGTAACCTCCGAGCAGTACTTC
cdr3_length: 14
clone_size: -
j_call: TRBJ2-7
v_call: TRBV6-1
d_call: TRBD2

cdr3_aa: CASTEGQGSSYEQYF
cdr3_nt: TGTGCCAGCACCGAGGGACAGGGGAGCTCCTACGAGCAGTACTTC
cdr3_length: 15
clone_size: -
j_call: TRBJ2-7
v_call: TRBV2
d_call: TRBD1

cdr3_aa: CASSNQGAPLYEQYF
cdr3_nt: TGTGCCAGCAGCAATCAGGGGGCCCCCCTCTACGAGCAGTACTTC
cdr3_length: 15
clone_size: -
j_call: TRBJ2-7
v_call: TRBV28
d_call: TRBD1

cdr3_aa: CASSLATNYGYTF
cdr3_nt: TGTGCCAGCAGCTTAGCGACAAACTATGGCTACACCTTC
cdr3_length: 13
clone_size: -
j_call: TRBJ1-2
v_call: TRBV7-9
d_call: -

cdr3_aa: CAWSLQGRSYEQYF
cdr3_nt: TGTGCCTGGAGTTTACAGGGCAGGTCCTACGAGCAGTACTTC
cdr3_length: 14
clone_size: -
j_call: TRBJ2-7
v_call: TRBV30
d_call: -

cdr3_aa: CAWRRDAGRITEAFF
cdr3_nt: TGTGCCTGGAGAAGGGATGCAGGGAGGATCACTGAAGCTTTCTTT
cdr3_length: 15
clone_size: few
j_call: TRBJ1-1
v_call: TRBV30
d_call: -

cdr3_aa: CASSQDGGGGETQYF
cdr3_nt: TGCGCCAGCAGCCAAGATGGCGGCGGAGGGGAGACCCAGTACTTC
cdr3_length: 15
clone_size: -
j_call: TRBJ2-5
v_call: TRBV4-3
d_call: -

cdr3_aa: CASSNRGGGYTF
cdr3_nt: TGTGCCAGCAGCAACAGGGGGGGTGGCTACACCTTC
cdr3_length: 12
clone_size: few
j_call: TRBJ1-2
v_call: TRBV12-3/TRBV12-4
d_call: TRBD1

cdr3_aa: CASSLVAENEQFF
cdr3_nt: TGCGCCAGCAGCTTGGTTGCGGAAAATGAGCAGTTCTTC
cdr3_length: 13
clone_size: once
j_call: TRBJ2-1
v_call: TRBV5-1
d_call: -

cdr3_aa: CASSQDAGSFGVETQYF
cdr3_nt: TGTGCCAGCAGCCAAGATGCGGGGAGTTTTGGAGTAGAGACCCAGTACTTC
cdr3_length: 17
clone_size: -
j_call: TRBJ2-5
v_call: TRBV3-1/TRBV3-2
d_call: -

cdr3_aa: CASSQGEGTGWTDTQYF
cdr3_nt: TGTGCCAGCAGCCAAGGGGAGGGCACAGGCTGGACAGATACGCAGTATTTT
cdr3_length: 17
clone_size: -
j_call: TRBJ2-3
v_call: TRBV4-2
d_call: TRBD2

cdr3_aa: CASKHSGGRNEQFF
cdr3_nt: TGTGCCAGCAAACATAGCGGGGGACGGAATGAGCAGTTCTTC
cdr3_length: 14
clone_size: -
j_call: TRBJ2-1
v_call: TRBV2
d_call: TRBD2

cdr3_aa: CASSLGTYYEQYF
cdr3_nt: TGCGCCAGCAGCTTGGGTACTTACTACGAGCAGTACTTC
cdr3_length: 13
clone_size: -
j_call: TRBJ2-7
v_call: TRBV5-1
d_call: -

cdr3_aa: CSVGASYGYTF
cdr3_nt: TGCAGCGTTGGGGCCTCTTATGGCTACACCTTC
cdr3_length: 11
clone_size: -
j_call: TRBJ1-2
v_call: TRBV29-1
d_call: -

cdr3_aa: CASSVYGTNYGYTF
cdr3_nt: TGTGCCAGCAGCGTATACGGTACTAACTATGGCTACACCTTC
cdr3_length: 14
clone_size: -
j_call: TRBJ1-2
v_call: TRBV9
d_call: -

cdr3_aa: CATLRDFGVFEAFF
cdr3_nt: TGTGCCACTTTAAGGGACTTTGGGGTTTTTGAAGCTTTCTTT
cdr3_length: 14
clone_size: -
j_call: TRBJ1-1
v_call: TRBV19
d_call: -

cdr3_aa: CASSQDREGYNEQFF
cdr3_nt: TGTGCCAGCAGCCAAGATCGGGAGGGGTACAATGAGCAGTTCTTC
cdr3_length: 15
clone_size: -
j_call: TRBJ2-1
v_call: TRBV3-1/TRBV3-2
d_call: TRBD2

cdr3_aa: CASSPGLAGYYEQYF
cdr3_nt: TGTGCCAGCAGCCCTGGACTAGCGGGGTACTACGAGCAGTACTTC
cdr3_length: 15
clone_size: once
j_call: TRBJ2-7
v_call: TRBV7-2
d_call: TRBD2

cdr3_aa: CASSHPGDRGDYGYTF
cdr3_nt: TGTGCCAGCTCCCATCCCGGGGACAGGGGGGACTATGGCTACACCTTC
cdr3_length: 16
clone_size: -
j_call: TRBJ1-2
v_call: TRBV5-8
d_call: TRBD1

cdr3_aa: CASSPPTTASGNTIYF
cdr3_nt: TGTGCCAGCTCACCACCCACGACAGCCTCTGGAAACACCATATATTTT
cdr3_length: 16
clone_size: once
j_call: TRBJ1-3
v_call: TRBV18
d_call: -

cdr3_aa: CASRSPGQGDYEQYF
cdr3_nt: TGTGCCAGCAGATCACCGGGACAGGGAGACTACGAGCAGTACTTC
cdr3_length: 15
clone_size: -
j_call: TRBJ2-7
v_call: TRBV7-9
d_call: TRBD1

cdr3_aa: CSAKGQGAFF
cdr3_nt: TGCAGTGCCAAAGGACAGGGAGCTTTCTTT
cdr3_length: 10
clone_size: -
j_call: TRBJ1-1
v_call: TRBV20-1
d_call: TRBD1

cdr3_aa: CASSGLNGQDGYTF
cdr3_nt: TGCGCCAGCAGTGGCCTAAACGGACAGGATGGCTACACCTTC
cdr3_length: 14
clone_size: -
j_call: TRBJ1-2
v_call: TRBV10-2
d_call: TRBD1

cdr3_aa: CASSRDREETQYF
cdr3_nt: TGTGCCAGCAGCCGAGACAGGGAAGAGACCCAGTACTTC
cdr3_length: 13
clone_size: -
j_call: TRBJ2-5
v_call: TRBV7-8
d_call: TRBD1

cdr3_aa: CASSTGPDQPQHF
cdr3_nt: TGTGCCAGTAGTACAGGGCCGGATCAGCCCCAGCATTTT
cdr3_length: 13
clone_size: -
j_call: TRBJ1-5
v_call: TRBV19
d_call: -

cdr3_aa: CASSLRAGGHETQYF
cdr3_nt: TGTGCCAGCAGCCTAAGAGCGGGGGGGCATGAGACCCAGTACTTC
cdr3_length: 15
clone_size: -
j_call: TRBJ2-5
v_call: TRBV7-9
d_call: TRBD2

cdr3_aa: CASSFGLPSSYEQYF
cdr3_nt: TGTGCCAGCAGCTTCGGACTTCCGAGCTCCTACGAGCAGTACTTC
cdr3_length: 15
clone_size: -
j_call: TRBJ2-7
v_call: TRBV7-8
d_call: -

cdr3_aa: CASSLPDKNTEAFF
cdr3_nt: TGTGCCAGCAGCTTACCGGACAAGAACACTGAAGCTTTCTTT
cdr3_length: 14
clone_size: once
j_call: TRBJ1-1
v_call: TRBV5-4
d_call: -

cdr3_aa: CASSLPTLGGYEQYF
cdr3_nt: TGTGCCAGCAGCTTACCCACCCTAGGCGGCTACGAGCAGTACTTC
cdr3_length: 15
clone_size: -
j_call: TRBJ2-7
v_call: TRBV11-2
d_call: -

cdr3_aa: CASGLGTGNGYTF
cdr3_nt: TGTGCTAGTGGACTCGGGACAGGGAATGGCTACACCTTC
cdr3_length: 13
clone_size: -
j_call: TRBJ1-2
v_call: TRBV12-5
d_call: TRBD1

cdr3_aa: CASSRDRNQPQHF
cdr3_nt: TGTGCCAGTAGCCGGGACAGAAATCAGCCCCAGCATTTT
cdr3_length: 13
clone_size: -
j_call: TRBJ1-5
v_call: TRBV6-5
d_call: TRBD1

cdr3_aa: CASSQPATGKLFF
cdr3_nt: TGTGCCAGCAGCCAACCGGCGACAGGCAAACTGTTTTTT
cdr3_length: 13
clone_size: -
j_call: TRBJ1-4
v_call: TRBV7-2
d_call: -

cdr3_aa: CASSLATYGAGEKLFF
cdr3_nt: TGCGCCAGCAGCCTCGCGACGTATGGGGCAGGGGAAAAACTGTTTTTT
cdr3_length: 16
clone_size: -
j_call: TRBJ1-4
v_call: TRBV5-1
d_call: -

cdr3_aa: CASSDGAGESGANVLTF
cdr3_nt: TGCGCCAGCAGTGATGGAGCGGGTGAATCTGGGGCCAACGTCCTGACTTTC
cdr3_length: 17
clone_size: -
j_call: TRBJ2-6
v_call: TRBV10-1
d_call: -

cdr3_aa: CASSTPGGYEQYF
cdr3_nt: TGTGCCAGCAGCACTCCAGGGGGGTACGAGCAGTACTTC
cdr3_length: 13
clone_size: -
j_call: TRBJ2-7
v_call: TRBV11-2
d_call: -

cdr3_aa: CASSQEPGLAVGNEQFF
cdr3_nt: TGTGCCAGCAGCCAAGAACCAGGACTAGCTGTGGGTAATGAGCAGTTCTTC
cdr3_length: 17
clone_size: -
j_call: TRBJ2-1
v_call: TRBV3-1/TRBV3-2
d_call: TRBD2

cdr3_aa: CASSYSGRGPDGYTF
cdr3_nt: TGTGCCAGCAGTTACTCCGGCAGGGGGCCGGATGGCTACACCTTC
cdr3_length: 15
clone_size: -
j_call: TRBJ1-2
v_call: TRBV6-5
d_call: TRBD1

cdr3_aa: CASSLGQSGEAFF
cdr3_nt: TGCGCCAGCAGCTTGGGACAGTCCGGTGAAGCTTTCTTT
cdr3_length: 13
clone_size: once
j_call: TRBJ1-1
v_call: TRBV5-1
d_call: -

cdr3_aa: CATSRDLEGPSSYNEQFF
cdr3_nt: TGTGCCACCAGCAGAGATCTGGAGGGTCCGAGCTCCTACAATGAGCAGTTCTTC
cdr3_length: 18
clone_size: -
j_call: TRBJ2-1
v_call: TRBV15
d_call: -